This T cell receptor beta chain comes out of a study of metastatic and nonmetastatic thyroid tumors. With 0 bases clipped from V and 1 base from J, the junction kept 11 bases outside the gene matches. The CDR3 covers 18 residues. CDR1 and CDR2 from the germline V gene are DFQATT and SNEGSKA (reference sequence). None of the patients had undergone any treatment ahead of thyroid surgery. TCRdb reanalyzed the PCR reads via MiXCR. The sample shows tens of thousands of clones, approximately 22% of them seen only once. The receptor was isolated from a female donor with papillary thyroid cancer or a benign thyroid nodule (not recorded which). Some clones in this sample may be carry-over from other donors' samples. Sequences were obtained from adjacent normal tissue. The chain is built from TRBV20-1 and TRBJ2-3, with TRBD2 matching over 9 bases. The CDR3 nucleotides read TGCAGTGCTAGAGATGTCCGCTCGGTAGCGGGAGGCACAGATACGCAGTATTTT. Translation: CSARDVRSVAGGTDTQYF.